Shown below are 3 T cell receptor beta chains from a single sample sequenced in a study of T cell responses to AZD1222 COVID-19 vaccine. The protocol was immunoSEQ multiplex PCR, while the TCRdb copy is restricted to in-frame clones and leaves out a portion. The sample consists of 130,000 or so clones, roughly 85% of them appearing once. Sequenced material: peripheral blood, taken 28 days after the second dose of the MenACWY control vaccine. The receptor set was obtained from an adult who received the MenACWY meningococcal vaccine as a control.

The chain combines TRBV5-1 with TRBJ1-6, with 7 bases aligning to TRBD1. The CDR3 loop spans 14 amino acids. Germline lookup yields CDR1 SGHRS and CDR2 YFSETQ. J gave up 5 bases and V 6 bases, and 5 bases lay outside the gene matches. The CDR3, as DNA: TGCGCCAGCACGACAGGGAGCCATAATTCACCCCTCCACTTT. It is translated as CASTTGSHNSPLHF.

J is TRBJ1-2 and V is TRBV18, with D tentatively TRBD1 (6 bases). Deletions cut 3 bases from V and 0 bases from J, with 17 bases between. The CDR3 has 17 amino acids. Looked up from germline, CDR1 is KGHSH and CDR2 is LQKENI. Written as DNA, the CDR3 is TGTGCCAGCTCACCCCCCATGGGGGGCCGAGCTAACTATGGCTACACCTTC. This gives the protein CASSPPMGGRANYGYTF.

The chain is built from TRBV29-1 and TRBJ2-4; D is unclear. The CDR3 totals 14 residues. V was clipped by 1 base and J by 3 bases, with 10 bases between them. CDR1 SQVTM and CDR2 ANQGSEA come from the germline V gene. CDR3 sequence reads: CSVEVEQHKNIQYF. Here the CDR3 DNA reads TGCAGCGTTGAAGTGGAGCAGCACAAAAACATTCAGTACTTC.